The 18 T cell receptor beta chains below come from one sample, sequenced in a study of blood T cell repertoires in COVID-19. Here immunoSEQ multiplex PCR was the method, and the copy in TCRdb shows in-frame clones only, minus some. The sample shows under 350,000 clones, roughly 85% of them seen only once. The source material was peripheral blood. These receptor sequences come from a woman in her seventies with acute or convalescent COVID-19.

This clone was observed once. The CDR3 region is CASNGRRRGTTGELFF. The DNA for the CDR3 is TGTGCCAGCAATGGAAGGAGGCGGGGGACCACCGGGGAGCTGTTTTTT. J is TRBJ2-2 and V is TRBV2; TRBD2 matches at 7 bases. In germline, CDR1 is SNHLY, CDR2 FYNNEI. CDR3 length equals 16 residues. The V gene end was trimmed by 7 bases and the J gene end by 4 bases; junction bases not matched to a gene: 12.

V and J are TRBV14 and TRBJ2-7, with 8 bases identical to TRBD1. The CDR3 totals 14 residues. Germline-derived CDR1 and CDR2 are SGHDN and FVKESK. V dropped 4 bases and J dropped 2; count of bases not matched to a gene: 4. CDR3 nucleotide sequence: TGTGCCAGCAGCCGTCGGACAGGGCCCTACGAGCAGTACTTC. Translation gives CASSRRTGPYEQYF.

The J gene is TRBJ2-7, the V gene TRBV2; the match to TRBD1 covers 9 bases. Germline V CDR1 and CDR2: SNHLY, FYNNEI. V was clipped by 4 bases and J by 0 bases; unmatched bases: 1. The CDR3 covers 14 residues. The CDR3 nucleotides read TGTGCCAGCAGTGTACAGGGGGCCTCCTACGAGCAGTACTTC. Translated, it gives CASSVQGASYEQYF.

The V gene is TRBV7-2, the J gene TRBJ2-2; D remains ambiguous. Trimming removed 3 bases from V and 6 bases from J, with 5 bases in between. The germline CDR1 and CDR2 sequences are SGHTA and FQGNSA. The CDR3 has 12 residues. Here the CDR3 reads CASSLASGELFF. CDR3 in DNA: TGTGCCAGCAGCTTGGCTTCCGGGGAGCTGTTTTTT.

The rearrangement joins TRBV28 to TRBJ1-4; 12 nucleotides align to TRBD1. V shed 6 bases and J 8 bases; nucleotides not matched to a gene: 7. Germline-derived CDR1 and CDR2 are MDHEN and SYDVKM. The CDR3 has 15 residues. The CDR3 sequence: CASSLAGTGGEKLFF. In DNA, the CDR3 is TGTGCCAGCAGCCTCGCCGGGACAGGGGGCGAAAAACTGTTTTTT.

The V call is TRBV19, the J call TRBJ1-6, with 7 bases lining up with TRBD1. Losses at the gene ends were 2 bases for V and 6 bases for J; bases not matched to a gene: 1. Germline CDR1 and CDR2: LNHDA and SQIVND (reference sequence). The CDR3 contains 14 residues. The CDR3 is CASSIQGVNSPLHF. As DNA, the CDR3 is TGTGCCAGTAGTATACAGGGGGTTAATTCACCCCTCCACTTT. Supplemented by reference TRBV19 and TRBJ1-6, the full variable domain reads DGGITQSPKYLFRKEGQNVTLSCEQNLNHDAMYWYRQDPGQGLRLIYYSQIVNDFQKGDIAEGYSVSREKKESFPLTVTSAQKNPTAFYLCASSIQGVNSPLHFGNGTRLTVT.

CDR3 DNA sequence: TGTGCCAGCAGCTTCCCCCCGGACAGGGGCTACGAGCAGTACTTC. Translation gives CASSFPPDRGYEQYF. The J gene is TRBJ2-7, the V gene TRBV13; TRBD1 agrees at 9 bases. The germline CDR1 and CDR2 sequences are PRHDT and FYEKMQ (reference sequence). With 3 bases clipped from V and 3 bases from J, the junction kept 6 bases outside the gene matches. The CDR3 loop spans 15 amino acids.

The chain has TRBV2 and TRBJ2-1; D uncertain. This CDR3 contains 14 residues. In germline, CDR1 is SNHLY, CDR2 FYNNEI. The V and J ends lost 6 bases and 5 bases respectively, with 14 bases between them. CDR3 sequence: CASSRLRGNNEQFF. The CDR3 DNA is TGTGCCAGCAGCCGACTTCGCGGCAACAATGAGCAGTTCTTC.

The DNA for the CDR3 is TGCGCCAGCAGCTTGGCCCCCGGGACAGGGGGCCTTGAAGCTTTCTTT. Amino acids: CASSLAPGTGGLEAFF. The genes are TRBV5-1 and TRBJ1-1; 12 nucleotides agree with TRBD1. Germline V lookup: CDR1 SGHRS, CDR2 YFSETQ. With 0 bases clipped from V and 7 bases from J, the junction kept 7 bases outside the gene matches. The length of the CDR3 is 16 residues. Looking up the rest from reference TRBV5-1 and TRBJ1-1 gives the full variable domain: KAGVTQTPRYLIKTRGQQVTLSCSPISGHRSVSWYQQTPGQGLQFLFEYFSETQRNKGNFPGRFSGRQFSNSRSEMNVSTLELGDSALYLCASSLAPGTGGLEAFFGQGTRLTVV.

V gene TRBV10-3 combines with J gene TRBJ1-6; TRBD1 aligns across 10 bases. Germline V gives CDR1 ENHRY, CDR2 SYGVKD. The CDR3 contains 16 residues. The ends lost 3 bases at V and 14 bases at J; junction bases unmatched: 13. The CDR3 here is CAISDRTGGIRRALHF. The CDR3 DNA reads as TGTGCCATCAGTGACAGGACAGGGGGGATTAGACGGGCCCTCCACTTT.

This clone was seen just once. The genes are TRBV20-1 and TRBJ2-7; D is unclear. Trimming cost V 4 bases and J 3 bases, with 7 bases left between them. Germline CDR1 reads DFQATT; CDR2 reads SNEGSKA (reference sequence). This CDR3 is built from 11 residues. The CDR3 DNA sequence: TGCAGTGCTAAGGAGTTCTACGAGCAGTACTTC. Translation: CSAKEFYEQYF.

The chain links TRBV25-1 to TRBJ1-4; D gene unclear. There are 13 residues in the CDR3. Trimming stripped 5 bases from V and 6 bases from J, with 10 bases between. CDR1 is MGHDK, CDR2 SYGVNS, per germline. The chain's CDR3 is CASSFASYEKLFF. CDR3 DNA sequence: TGTGCCAGCAGTTTCGCGTCTTATGAAAAACTGTTTTTT.

The V call is TRBV19, the J call TRBJ2-2, with D hard to call. The CDR3 contains 14 residues. CDR1 LNHDA and CDR2 SQIVND come from the germline V gene (reference sequence). Trimming shortened V by 1 base and J by 1 base, and 4 bases separated the two germline ends. CDR3 region: CASSIVGNTGELFF. In nucleotides, the CDR3 is TGTGCCAGTAGTATAGTCGGGAACACCGGGGAGCTGTTTTTT.

This chain uses TRBV15 with TRBJ1-4; no definite D call. The CDR3 is made up of 15 amino acids. V was clipped by 4 bases and J by 0 bases, with 9 bases between them. Germline loops: CDR1 LNHNV, CDR2 YYDKDF (reference sequence). The CDR3 loop is CATSKLRATNEKLFF. DNA of the CDR3: TGTGCCACCAGCAAGTTACGGGCAACTAATGAAAAACTGTTTTTT.

A remark on this clone: Distinct nucleotide sequences in the sample also encode this CDR3. The chain links TRBV12-3 or TRBV12-4 to TRBJ1-5; D gene unclear. CDR3 size: 13 residues. Trimming pared 5 bases from V and 4 bases from J, leaving 9 bases between. In DNA, the CDR3 is TGTGCCAGCAGTCTGACTGGGAATCAGCCCCAGCATTTT. Protein sequence: CASSLTGNQPQHF.

V is TRBV2 and J is TRBJ2-5; 14 positions match TRBD2. CDR3 length equals 17 residues. V lost 5 bases, J lost 7 bases, and 12 bases stayed unmatched. CDR1 and CDR2 from the germline V gene are SNHLY and FYNNEI. The CDR3 region is CASSLGLAGVLGATQYF. In nucleotides, the CDR3 is TGTGCCAGCAGTCTGGGACTAGCGGGGGTCCTAGGGGCGACCCAGTACTTC.

V is TRBV19 and J is TRBJ1-5, with D perhaps TRBD1 (5 bases). From germline, CDR1 is LNHDA and CDR2 SQIVND (reference sequence). V was clipped by 3 bases and J by 2 bases, with 14 bases between them. The CDR3 is made up of 16 amino acids. In DNA, the CDR3 is TGTGCCAGTAGTATCTTGGGGGGAGAAGGCAATCAGCCCCAGCATTTT. Translated: CASSILGGEGNQPQHF.

The gene calls are TRBV6-5 and TRBJ1-2, with D possibly matching TRBD1 (6 bases). Per germline, CDR1 MNHEY and CDR2 SVGAGI. The CDR3 length is 14 residues. V lost 4 bases to trimming and J lost 2 bases, with 11 bases between them. The CDR3 protein is CASSSGVPNYGYTF. The CDR3 bases are TGTGCCAGCAGTTCAGGGGTGCCAAACTATGGCTACACCTTC.